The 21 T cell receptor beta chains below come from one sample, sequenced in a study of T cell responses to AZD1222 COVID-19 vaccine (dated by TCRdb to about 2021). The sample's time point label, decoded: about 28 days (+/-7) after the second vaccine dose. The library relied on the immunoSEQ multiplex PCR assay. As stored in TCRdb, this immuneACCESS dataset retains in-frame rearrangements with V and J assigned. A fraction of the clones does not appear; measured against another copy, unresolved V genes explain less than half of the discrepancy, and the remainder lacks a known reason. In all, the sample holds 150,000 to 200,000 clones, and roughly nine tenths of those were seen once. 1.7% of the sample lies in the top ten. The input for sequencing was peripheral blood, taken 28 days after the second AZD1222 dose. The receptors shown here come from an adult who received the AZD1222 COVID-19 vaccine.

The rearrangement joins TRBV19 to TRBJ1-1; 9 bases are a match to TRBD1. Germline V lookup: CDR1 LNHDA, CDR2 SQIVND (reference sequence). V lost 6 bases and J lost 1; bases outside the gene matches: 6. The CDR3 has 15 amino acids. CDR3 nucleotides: TGTGCCAGTAGCAGGGACAGGGCAACGAACACTGAAGCTTTCTTT. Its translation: CASSRDRATNTEAFF.

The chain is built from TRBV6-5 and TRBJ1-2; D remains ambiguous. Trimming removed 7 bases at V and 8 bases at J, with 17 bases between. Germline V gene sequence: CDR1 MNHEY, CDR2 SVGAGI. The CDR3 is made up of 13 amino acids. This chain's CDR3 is CASTQSRAFGYTF. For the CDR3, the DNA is TGTGCCAGCACCCAGTCCCGGGCTTTCGGCTACACCTTC.

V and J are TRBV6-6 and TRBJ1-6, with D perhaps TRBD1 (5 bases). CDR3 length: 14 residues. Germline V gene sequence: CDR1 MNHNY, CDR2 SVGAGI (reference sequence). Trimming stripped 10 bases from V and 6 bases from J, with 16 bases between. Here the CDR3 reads CATRRDGSNSPLHF. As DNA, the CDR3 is TGTGCCACCCGACGGGACGGGTCTAATTCACCCCTCCACTTT.

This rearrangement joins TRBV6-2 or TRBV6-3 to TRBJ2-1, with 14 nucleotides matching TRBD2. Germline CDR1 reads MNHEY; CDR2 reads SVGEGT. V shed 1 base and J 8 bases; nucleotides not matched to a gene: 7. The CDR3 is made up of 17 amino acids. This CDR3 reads CASSYLPGTSGRDEQFF. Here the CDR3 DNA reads TGTGCCAGCAGTTACTTGCCCGGGACTAGCGGGAGAGATGAGCAGTTCTTC.

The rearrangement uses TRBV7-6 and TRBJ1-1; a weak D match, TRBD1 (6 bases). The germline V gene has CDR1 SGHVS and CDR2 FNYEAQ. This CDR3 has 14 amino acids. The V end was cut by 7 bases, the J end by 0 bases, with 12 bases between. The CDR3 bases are TGTGCCAGCACCCCGACAGGATTGAACACTGAAGCTTTCTTT. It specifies CASTPTGLNTEAFF.

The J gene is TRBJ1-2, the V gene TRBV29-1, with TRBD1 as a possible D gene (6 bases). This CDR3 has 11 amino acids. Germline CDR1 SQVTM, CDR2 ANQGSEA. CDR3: CIPRGADGYTF. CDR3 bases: TGCATCCCTCGGGGGGCAGATGGCTACACCTTC.

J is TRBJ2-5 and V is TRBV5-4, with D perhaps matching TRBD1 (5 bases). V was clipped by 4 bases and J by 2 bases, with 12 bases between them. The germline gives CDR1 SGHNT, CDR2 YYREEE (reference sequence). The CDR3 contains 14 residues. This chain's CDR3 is CASSPTGIQETQYF. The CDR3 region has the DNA TGTGCCAGCAGCCCTACAGGAATTCAAGAGACCCAGTACTTC.

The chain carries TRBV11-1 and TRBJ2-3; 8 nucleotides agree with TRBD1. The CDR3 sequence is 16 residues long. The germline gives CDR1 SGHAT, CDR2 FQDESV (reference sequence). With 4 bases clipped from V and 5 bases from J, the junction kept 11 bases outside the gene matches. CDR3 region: CASSSNQGARIDTQYF. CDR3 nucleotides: TGTGCCAGCAGCTCCAATCAGGGGGCGCGAATAGATACGCAGTATTTT.

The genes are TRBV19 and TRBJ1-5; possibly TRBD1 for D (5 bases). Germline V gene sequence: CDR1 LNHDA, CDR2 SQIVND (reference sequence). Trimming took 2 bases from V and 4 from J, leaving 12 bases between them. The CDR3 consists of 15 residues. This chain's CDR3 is CASSILGHLNQPQHF. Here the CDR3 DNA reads TGTGCCAGTAGTATACTAGGACACTTAAATCAGCCCCAGCATTTT.

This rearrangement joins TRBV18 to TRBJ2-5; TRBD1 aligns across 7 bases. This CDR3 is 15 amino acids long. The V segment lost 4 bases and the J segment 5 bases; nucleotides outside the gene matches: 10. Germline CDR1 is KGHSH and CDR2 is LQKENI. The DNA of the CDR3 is TGTGCCAGCTCACAAAGGGGGCGCGGTGCTGAGACCCAGTACTTC. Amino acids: CASSQRGRGAETQYF. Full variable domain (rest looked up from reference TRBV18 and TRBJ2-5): NAGVMQNPRHLVRRRGQEARLRCSPMKGHSHVYWYRQLPEEGLKFMVYLQKENIIDESGMPKERFSAEFPKEGPSILRIQQVVRGDSAAYFCASSQRGRGAETQYFGPGTRLLVL.

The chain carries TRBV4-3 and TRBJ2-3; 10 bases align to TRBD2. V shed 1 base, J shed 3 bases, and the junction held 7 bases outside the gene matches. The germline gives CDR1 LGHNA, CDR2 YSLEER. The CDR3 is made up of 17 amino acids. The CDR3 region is CASSQAKRGGQTDTQYF. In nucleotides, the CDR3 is TGCGCCAGCAGCCAAGCTAAGCGGGGGGGCCAGACAGATACGCAGTATTTT.

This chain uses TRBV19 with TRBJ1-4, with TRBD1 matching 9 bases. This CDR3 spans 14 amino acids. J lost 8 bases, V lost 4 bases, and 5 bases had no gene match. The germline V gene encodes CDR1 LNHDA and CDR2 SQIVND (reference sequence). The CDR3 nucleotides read TGTGCCAGTAGTAACAGGGGGCGAGGAGAAAAACTGTTTTTT. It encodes CASSNRGRGEKLFF.

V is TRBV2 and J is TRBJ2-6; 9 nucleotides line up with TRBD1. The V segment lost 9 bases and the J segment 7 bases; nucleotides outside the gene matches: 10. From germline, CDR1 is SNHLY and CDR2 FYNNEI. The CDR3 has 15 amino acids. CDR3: CARLGGGQGANVLTF. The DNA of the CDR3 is TGTGCCAGACTTGGTGGGGGACAGGGAGCCAACGTCCTGACTTTC.

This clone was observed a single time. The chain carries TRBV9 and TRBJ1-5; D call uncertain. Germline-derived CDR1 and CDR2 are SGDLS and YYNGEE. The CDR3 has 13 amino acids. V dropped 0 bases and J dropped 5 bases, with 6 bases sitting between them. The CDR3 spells CASSVDGYQPQHF. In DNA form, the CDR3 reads TGTGCCAGCAGCGTAGATGGGTATCAGCCCCAGCATTTT.

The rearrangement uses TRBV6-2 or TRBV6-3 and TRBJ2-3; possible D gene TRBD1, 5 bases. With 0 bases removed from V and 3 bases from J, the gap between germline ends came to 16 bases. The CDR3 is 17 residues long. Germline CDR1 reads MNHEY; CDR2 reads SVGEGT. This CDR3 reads CASSYSGAVPGTDTQYF. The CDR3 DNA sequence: TGTGCCAGCAGTTACTCTGGGGCGGTCCCCGGGACAGATACGCAGTATTTT.

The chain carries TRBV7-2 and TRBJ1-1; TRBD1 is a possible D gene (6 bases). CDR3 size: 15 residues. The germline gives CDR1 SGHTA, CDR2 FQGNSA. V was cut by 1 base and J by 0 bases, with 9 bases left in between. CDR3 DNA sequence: TGTGCCAGCAGCTTAGGGGGGACAATGAACACTGAAGCTTTCTTT. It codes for CASSLGGTMNTEAFF. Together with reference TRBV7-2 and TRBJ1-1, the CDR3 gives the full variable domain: GAGVSQSPSNKVTEKGKDVELRCDPISGHTALYWYRQSLGQGLEFLIYFQGNSAPDKSGLPSDRFSAERTGGSVSTLTIQRTQQEDSAVYLCASSLGGTMNTEAFFGQGTRLTVV.

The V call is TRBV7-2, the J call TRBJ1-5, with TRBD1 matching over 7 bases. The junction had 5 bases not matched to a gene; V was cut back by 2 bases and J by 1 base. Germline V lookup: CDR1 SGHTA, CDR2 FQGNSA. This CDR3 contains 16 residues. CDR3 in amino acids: CASSLRQGRSNQPQHF. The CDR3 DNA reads TGTGCCAGCAGCTTACGACAGGGTCGAAGCAATCAGCCCCAGCATTTT.

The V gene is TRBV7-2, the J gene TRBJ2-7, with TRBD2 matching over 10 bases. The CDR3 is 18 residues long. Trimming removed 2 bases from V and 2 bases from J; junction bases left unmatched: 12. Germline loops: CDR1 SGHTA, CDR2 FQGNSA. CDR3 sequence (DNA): TGTGCCAGCAGCTTAAGGCTAGCGGGGGCCTTATACACCTACGAGCAGTACTTC. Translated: CASSLRLAGALYTYEQYF.

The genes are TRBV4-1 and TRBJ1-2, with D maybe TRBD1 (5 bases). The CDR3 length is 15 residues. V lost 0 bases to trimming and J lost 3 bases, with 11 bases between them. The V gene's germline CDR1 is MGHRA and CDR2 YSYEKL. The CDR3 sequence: CASSQEQGIDYGYTF. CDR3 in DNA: TGCGCCAGCAGCCAAGAGCAGGGAATTGACTATGGCTACACCTTC.

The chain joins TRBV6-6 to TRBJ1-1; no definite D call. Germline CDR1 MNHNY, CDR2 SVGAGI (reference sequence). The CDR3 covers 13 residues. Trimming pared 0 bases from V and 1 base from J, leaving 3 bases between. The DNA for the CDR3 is TGTGCCAGCAGTTACTCACAGAACACTGAAGCTTTCTTT. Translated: CASSYSQNTEAFF.

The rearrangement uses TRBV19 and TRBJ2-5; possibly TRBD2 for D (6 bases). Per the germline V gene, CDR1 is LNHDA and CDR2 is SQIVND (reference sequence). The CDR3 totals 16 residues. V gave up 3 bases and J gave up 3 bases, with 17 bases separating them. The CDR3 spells CASSMGGGAGEETQYF. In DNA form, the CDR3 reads TGTGCCAGTAGTATGGGTGGGGGAGCGGGCGAAGAGACCCAGTACTTC.